The 18 T cell receptor beta chains listed next were all sequenced from one sample in a study of T cells after yellow fever vaccination. A single record per CDR3 protein comes from TCRdb applying MiXCR to the 5' RACE reads. The sample has about 500,000 distinct CDR3 sequences, around a sixth seen once. Sequencing used PBMCs, obtained 5 days after the first yellow fever vaccination. Every receptor here comes from a man aged 18 to 30 who received the YFV17D yellow fever vaccine.

This clonotype was counted many times. J is TRBJ2-7 and V is TRBV7-2; 9 nucleotides align to TRBD1. CDR1 SGHTA and CDR2 FQGNSA come from the germline V gene. This CDR3 spans 15 amino acids. With V trimmed by 6 bases and J by 3 bases, 9 bases remained unmatched. This CDR3 is CASSIGTGKSYEQYF. In DNA form, the CDR3 reads TGTGCCAGCAGTATCGGGACAGGGAAGAGCTACGAGCAGTACTTC. The entire variable domain, with the rest obtained from reference TRBV7-2 and TRBJ2-7, is as follows: GAGVSQSPSNKVTEKGKDVELRCDPISGHTALYWYRQSLGQGLEFLIYFQGNSAPDKSGLPSDRFSAERTGGSVSTLTIQRTQQEDSAVYLCASSIGTGKSYEQYFGPGTRLTVT.

This rearrangement joins TRBV7-2 to TRBJ2-2; D might be TRBD1 (6 bases). The CDR3 runs to 15 residues. The V gene's germline CDR1 is SGHTA and CDR2 FQGNSA. Between the trimmed V and J ends, which lost 6 bases and 1 base, there was a span of 12 bases. CDR3 sequence reads: CASSPRGMNTGELFF. Here the CDR3 DNA reads TGTGCCAGCAGTCCTAGGGGGATGAACACCGGGGAGCTGTTTTTT. Drawing the rest from reference TRBV7-2 and TRBJ2-2, the complete variable domain is GAGVSQSPSNKVTEKGKDVELRCDPISGHTALYWYRQSLGQGLEFLIYFQGNSAPDKSGLPSDRFSAERTGGSVSTLTIQRTQQEDSAVYLCASSPRGMNTGELFFGEGSRLTVL.

This clonotype was picked up a small number of times. V usage is TRBV19 and J usage is TRBJ2-7; perhaps TRBD2 as D (5 bases). V lost 2 bases to trimming and J lost 3 bases, with 11 bases between them. There are 14 residues in the CDR3. The germline V gene has CDR1 LNHDA and CDR2 SQIVND (reference sequence). CDR3 in amino acids: CASSISRGNYEQYV. As DNA, the CDR3 is TGTGCCAGTAGTATAAGCCGGGGAAACTACGAGCAGTACGTC.

V usage is TRBV7-2 and J usage is TRBJ1-2; no firm D call. Trimming stripped 1 base from V and 6 bases from J, with 12 bases between. The length of the CDR3 is 14 residues. CDR1 and CDR2 from the germline V gene are SGHTA and FQGNSA. The CDR3 nucleotides are TGTGCCAGCAGCTTAGGCCCATCCGGCGATGGCTACACCTTC. Protein sequence: CASSLGPSGDGYTF.

This clonotype occurred a few times. J is TRBJ2-5 and V is TRBV11-2; the D gene is possibly TRBD2 (5 bases). This CDR3 is 16 amino acids long. Germline V gene data show CDR1 as SGHAT and CDR2 as FQNNGV. The ends were cut back, 5 bases at V and 4 bases at J, with 20 bases in the middle. The CDR3, as DNA: TGTGCCAGCAGCGGACCATTCGCGGGTATTGGAGAGACCCAGTACTTC. Translated: CASSGPFAGIGETQYF.

This clonotype has more than one count but fewer than ten. This chain connects TRBV29-1 to TRBJ1-1, with a possible D match to TRBD1 (6 bases). From germline, CDR1 is SQVTM and CDR2 ANQGSEA. This CDR3 has 13 residues. V shed 8 bases and J shed 3 bases, with 16 bases lying between them. The CDR3 DNA sequence: TGCAGCCCCTCGGGAGGGGGGGACACTGAAGCTTTCTTT. It translates to CSPSGGGDTEAFF.

This clonotype was seen repeatedly, ten times or more. The chain has TRBV7-8 and TRBJ2-5; D is unresolved. Germline V gene lookup returns CDR1 SGHVS and CDR2 FQNEAQ. The CDR3 contains 14 residues. Trimming pared 3 bases from V and 5 bases from J, leaving 13 bases between. The CDR3 nucleotides are TGTGCCAGCAGCTTCCTGACTGTGGGCGAGACCCAGTACTTC. As protein: CASSFLTVGETQYF. The whole variable domain, remainder taken from reference TRBV7-8 and TRBJ2-5, is GAGVSQSPRYKVAKRGQDVALRCDPISGHVSLFWYQQALGQGPEFLTYFQNEAQLDKSGLPSDRFFAERPEGSVSTLKIQRTQQEDSAVYLCASSFLTVGETQYFGPGTRLLVL.

The table lists this clonotype with a few counts. The chain uses TRBV24-1 and TRBJ2-3; possibly TRBD2 for D (5 bases). Germline CDR1 is KGHDR and CDR2 is SFDVKD. There are 14 residues in the CDR3. V was clipped by 4 bases and J by 5 bases, with 12 bases between them. CDR3 DNA: TGTGCCACCAGTGAAGGGAGTCACTTAGATACGCAGTATTTT. Translation gives CATSEGSHLDTQYF.

This chain uses TRBV5-6 with TRBJ1-2; tentative D call: TRBD1 (5 bases). This CDR3 has 14 amino acids. V lost 0 bases and J 5 bases, leaving 11 bases between the germline ends. Germline loops: CDR1 SGHDT, CDR2 YYEEEE. This chain's CDR3 is CASSLDTGEYGYTF. CDR3 sequence (DNA): TGTGCCAGCAGCTTGGATACAGGCGAATATGGCTACACCTTC.

This clonotype was counted at least ten times. The gene calls are TRBV18 and TRBJ1-1, with D possibly being TRBD1 (6 bases). This CDR3 comprises 15 residues. Per the germline V gene, CDR1 is KGHSH and CDR2 is LQKENI. Trimming left V 6 bases short and J 1 base short, with 15 bases between. In nucleotides, the CDR3 is TGTGCCAGCTCGCTTCGGACAGTTCAGAACACTGAAGCTTTCTTT. Translating it yields CASSLRTVQNTEAFF.

This clonotype has more than one count but fewer than ten. This chain uses TRBV27 with TRBJ2-5; no clear D gene. V dropped 1 base and J dropped 0 bases, with 9 bases sitting between them. In germline, CDR1 is MNHEY, CDR2 SMNVEV (reference sequence). The CDR3 extends over 15 amino acids. CDR3 sequence (DNA): TGTGCCAGCAGTTTATATGCCCTATACCAAGAGACCCAGTACTTC. It yields the protein CASSLYALYQETQYF.

The CDR3 protein is CASSLAGTGLGYEQYF. CDR3 in DNA: TGTGCCAGCAGCTTAGCTGGGACTGGCTTGGGGTACGAGCAGTACTTC. The genes are TRBV7-9 and TRBJ2-7; tentative D call: TRBD2 (6 bases). V was trimmed by 0 bases and J by 4 bases, leaving 16 bases between them. This CDR3 region has 16 residues. CDR1 is SEHNR, CDR2 FQNEAQ, per germline (reference sequence).

This clonotype has a handful of counts. The chain joins TRBV3-1 to TRBJ2-3, with D possibly matching TRBD2 (6 bases). Germline CDR1 reads LGHDT; CDR2 reads YNNKEL (reference sequence). The CDR3 has 16 amino acids. V shed 1 base and J shed 4 bases, with 15 bases lying between them. In DNA form, the CDR3 reads TGTGCCAGCAGCCAAGGACTAGGTGGGAAGTCAGATACGCAGTATTTT. This gives the protein CASSQGLGGKSDTQYF.

This chain's CDR3 is CAISEITGDGYTF. The CDR3 region has the DNA TGTGCCATCAGTGAAATAACAGGGGATGGCTACACCTTC. The rearrangement uses TRBV10-3 and TRBJ1-2, with 7 bases lining up with TRBD1. CDR3 size: 13 residues. The junction had 4 bases not matched to a gene; V was cut back by 3 bases and J by 6 bases. Looked up from germline, CDR1 is ENHRY and CDR2 is SYGVKD.

This clonotype has more than one count but fewer than ten. The chain uses TRBV27 and TRBJ1-2; TRBD1 aligns across 9 bases. J lost 1 base, V lost 10 bases, and 10 bases had no gene match. Germline CDR1 MNHEY, CDR2 SMNVEV (reference sequence). The CDR3 is 15 residues long. The CDR3 DNA follows: TGTGCCACCTGGGACAGGGACCTAATTAACTATGGCTACACCTTC. Amino acids: CATWDRDLINYGYTF.

This clonotype was seen a handful of times. The chain carries TRBV7-8 and TRBJ1-2, with a tentative D call TRBD1 (6 bases). Trimming took off 3 bases at V and 2 bases at J, with 13 bases between the two ends. CDR1 is SGHVS, CDR2 FQNEAQ, per germline. This CDR3 is built from 15 residues. The CDR3 DNA is TGTGCCAGCAGCTTGACAGGTGCCTTAAACTATGGCTACACCTTC. Translating gives CASSLTGALNYGYTF.

This clonotype showed up just a few times. This chain connects TRBV24-1 to TRBJ2-7; 7 bases match TRBD1. With V trimmed by 6 bases and J by 4 bases, 11 bases remained unmatched. The germline gives CDR1 KGHDR, CDR2 SFDVKD. This CDR3 region has 15 residues. The CDR3: CATSYVLTGRYEQYV. The CDR3 nucleotides are TGTGCCACCAGTTATGTTCTGACAGGGCGATACGAGCAGTACGTC.

This chain links TRBV6-2 or TRBV6-3 with TRBJ2-2; 14 bases map to TRBD2. V trimming: 6 bases; J trimming: 3 bases; junction bases outside the gene matches: 15. The CDR3 is 20 amino acids. Germline V gene data show CDR1 as MNHEY and CDR2 as SVGEGT. In nucleotides, the CDR3 is TGTGCCAGCAGACGGACTAGCGGGGGGTCCCAGACCCCGGACACCGGGGAGCTGTTTTTT. This sequence encodes CASRRTSGGSQTPDTGELFF.